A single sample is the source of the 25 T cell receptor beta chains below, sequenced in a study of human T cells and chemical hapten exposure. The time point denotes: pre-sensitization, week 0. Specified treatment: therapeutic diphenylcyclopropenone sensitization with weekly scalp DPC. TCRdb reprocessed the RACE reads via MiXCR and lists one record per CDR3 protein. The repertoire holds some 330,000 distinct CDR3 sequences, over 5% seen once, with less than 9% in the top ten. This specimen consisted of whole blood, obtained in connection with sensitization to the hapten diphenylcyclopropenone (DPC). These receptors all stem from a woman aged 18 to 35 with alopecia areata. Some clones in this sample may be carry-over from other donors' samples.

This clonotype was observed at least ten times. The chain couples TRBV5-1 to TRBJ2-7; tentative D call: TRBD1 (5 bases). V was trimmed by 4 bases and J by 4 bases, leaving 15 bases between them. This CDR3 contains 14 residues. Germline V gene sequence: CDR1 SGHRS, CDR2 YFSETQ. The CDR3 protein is CASSLGPGPYEQYF. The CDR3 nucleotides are TGCGCCAGCAGCCTGGGGCCAGGACCTTACGAGCAGTACTTC.

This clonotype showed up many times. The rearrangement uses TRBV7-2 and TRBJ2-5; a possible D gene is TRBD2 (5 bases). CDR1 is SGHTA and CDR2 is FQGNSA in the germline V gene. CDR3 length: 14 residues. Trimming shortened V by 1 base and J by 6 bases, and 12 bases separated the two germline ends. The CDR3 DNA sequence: TGTGCCAGCAGCTTAGGTAGTAGCGTACAGACCCAGTACTTC. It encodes CASSLGSSVQTQYF.

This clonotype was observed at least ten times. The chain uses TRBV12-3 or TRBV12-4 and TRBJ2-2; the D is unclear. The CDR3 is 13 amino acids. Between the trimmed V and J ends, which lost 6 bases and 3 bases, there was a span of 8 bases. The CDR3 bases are TGTGCCAGCAGCTCTCCGGACACCGGGGAGCTGTTTTTT. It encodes CASSSPDTGELFF.

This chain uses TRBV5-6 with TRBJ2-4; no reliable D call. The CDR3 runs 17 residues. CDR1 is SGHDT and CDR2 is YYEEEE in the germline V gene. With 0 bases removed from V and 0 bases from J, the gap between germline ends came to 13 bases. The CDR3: CASSLAAVNKAKNIQYF. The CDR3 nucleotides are TGTGCCAGCAGCTTGGCCGCGGTGAACAAAGCCAAAAACATTCAGTACTTC.

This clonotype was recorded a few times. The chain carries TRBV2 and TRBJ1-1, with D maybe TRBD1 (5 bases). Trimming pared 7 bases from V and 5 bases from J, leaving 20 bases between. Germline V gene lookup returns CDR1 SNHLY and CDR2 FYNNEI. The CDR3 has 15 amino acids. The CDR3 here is CASIYFAGGGTEAFF. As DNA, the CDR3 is TGTGCCAGCATATACTTTGCTGGGGGGGGGACTGAAGCTTTCTTT. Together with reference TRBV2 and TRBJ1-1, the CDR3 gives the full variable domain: EPEVTQTPSHQVTQMGQEVILRCVPISNHLYFYWYRQILGQKVEFLVSFYNNEISEKSEIFDDQFSVERPDGSNFTLKIRSTKLEDSAMYFCASIYFAGGGTEAFFGQGTRLTVV.

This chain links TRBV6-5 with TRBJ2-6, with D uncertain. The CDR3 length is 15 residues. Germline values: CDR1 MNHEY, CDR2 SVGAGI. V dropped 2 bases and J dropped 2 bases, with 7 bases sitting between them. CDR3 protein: CASSYGFTGANVLTF. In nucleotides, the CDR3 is TGTGCCAGCAGTTACGGGTTTACTGGGGCCAACGTCCTGACTTTC.

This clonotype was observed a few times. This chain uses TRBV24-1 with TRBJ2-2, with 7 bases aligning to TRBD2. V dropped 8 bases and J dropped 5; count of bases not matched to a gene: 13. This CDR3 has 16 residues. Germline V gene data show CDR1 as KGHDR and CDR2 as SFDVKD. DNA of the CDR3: TGTGCCACCACTCCAAGCCACGGGGGGATGACCGGGGAGCTGTTTTTT. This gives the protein CATTPSHGGMTGELFF.

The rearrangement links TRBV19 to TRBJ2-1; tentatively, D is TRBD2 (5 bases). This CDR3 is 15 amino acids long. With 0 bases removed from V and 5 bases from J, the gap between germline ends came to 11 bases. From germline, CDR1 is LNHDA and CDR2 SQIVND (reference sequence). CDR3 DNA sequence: TGTGCCAGTAGTATAGACGTCTCGGGGAACAATGAGCAGTTCTTC. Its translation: CASSIDVSGNNEQFF.

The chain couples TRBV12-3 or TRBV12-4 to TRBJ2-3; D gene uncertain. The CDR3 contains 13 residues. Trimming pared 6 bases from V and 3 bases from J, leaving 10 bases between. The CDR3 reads CASRGSRTDTQYF. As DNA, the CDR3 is TGTGCCAGCAGGGGCAGCCGGACAGATACGCAGTATTTT.

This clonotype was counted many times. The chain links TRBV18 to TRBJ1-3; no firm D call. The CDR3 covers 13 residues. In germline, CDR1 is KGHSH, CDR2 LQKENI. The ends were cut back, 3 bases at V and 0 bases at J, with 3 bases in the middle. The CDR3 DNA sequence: TGTGCCAGCTCACCCACCTCTGGAAACACCATATATTTT. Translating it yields CASSPTSGNTIYF.

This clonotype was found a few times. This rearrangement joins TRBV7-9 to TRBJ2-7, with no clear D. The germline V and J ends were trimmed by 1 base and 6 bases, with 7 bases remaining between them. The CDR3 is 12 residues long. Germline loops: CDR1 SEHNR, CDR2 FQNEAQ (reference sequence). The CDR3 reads CASSLVVAEQYF. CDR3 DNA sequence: TGTGCCAGCAGCTTAGTAGTTGCCGAGCAGTACTTC.

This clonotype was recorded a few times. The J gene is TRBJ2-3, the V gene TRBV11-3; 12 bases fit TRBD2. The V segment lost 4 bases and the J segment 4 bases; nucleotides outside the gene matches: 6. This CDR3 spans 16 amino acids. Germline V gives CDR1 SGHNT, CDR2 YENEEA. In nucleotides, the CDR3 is TGTGCCAGCAGCTCCCGGACTAGCGGGGCCCCAGATACGCAGTATTTT. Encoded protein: CASSSRTSGAPDTQYF.

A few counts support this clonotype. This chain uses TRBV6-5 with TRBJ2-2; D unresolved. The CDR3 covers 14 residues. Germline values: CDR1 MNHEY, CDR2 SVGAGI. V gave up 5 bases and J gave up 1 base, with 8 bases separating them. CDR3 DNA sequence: TGTGCCAGCAGTGAGGCAGAGAACACCGGGGAGCTGTTTTTT. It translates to CASSEAENTGELFF.

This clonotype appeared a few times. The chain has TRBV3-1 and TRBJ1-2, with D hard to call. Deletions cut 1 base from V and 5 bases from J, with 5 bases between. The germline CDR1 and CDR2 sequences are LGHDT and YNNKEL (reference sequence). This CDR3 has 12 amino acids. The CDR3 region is CASSQVTYGYTF. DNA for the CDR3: TGTGCCAGCAGCCAAGTTACATATGGCTACACCTTC.

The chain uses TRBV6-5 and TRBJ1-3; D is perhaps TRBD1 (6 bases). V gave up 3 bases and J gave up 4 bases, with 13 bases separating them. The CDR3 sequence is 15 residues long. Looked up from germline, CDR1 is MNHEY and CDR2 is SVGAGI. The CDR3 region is CASSYALDSGNTIYF. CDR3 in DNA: TGTGCCAGCAGTTATGCCCTGGACAGCGGAAACACCATATATTTT.

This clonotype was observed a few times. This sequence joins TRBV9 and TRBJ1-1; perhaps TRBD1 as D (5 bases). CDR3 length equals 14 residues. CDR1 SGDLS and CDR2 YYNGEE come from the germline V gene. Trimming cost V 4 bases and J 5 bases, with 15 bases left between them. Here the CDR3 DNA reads TGTGCCAGCAGCAGAAGGGGCGAAATGACTGAAGCTTTCTTT. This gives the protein CASSRRGEMTEAFF. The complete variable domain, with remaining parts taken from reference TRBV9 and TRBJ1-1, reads DSGVTQTPKHLITATGQRVTLRCSPRSGDLSVYWYQQSLDQGLQFLIQYYNGEERAKGNILERFSAQQFPDLHSELNLSSLELGDSALYFCASSRRGEMTEAFFGQGTRLTVV.

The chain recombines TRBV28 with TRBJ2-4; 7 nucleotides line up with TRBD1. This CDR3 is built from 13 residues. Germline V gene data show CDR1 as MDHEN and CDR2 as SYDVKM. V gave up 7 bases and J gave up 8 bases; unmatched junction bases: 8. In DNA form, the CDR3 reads TGTGCCAGCACCCCGGGACAGTGGGACATTCAGTACTTC. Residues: CASTPGQWDIQYF.

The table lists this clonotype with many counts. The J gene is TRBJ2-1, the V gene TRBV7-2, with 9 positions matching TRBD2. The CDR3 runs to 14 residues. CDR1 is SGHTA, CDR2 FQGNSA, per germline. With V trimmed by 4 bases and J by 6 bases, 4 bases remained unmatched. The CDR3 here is CASSWGLALNEQFF. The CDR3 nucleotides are TGTGCCAGCAGCTGGGGACTAGCCCTCAATGAGCAGTTCTTC.

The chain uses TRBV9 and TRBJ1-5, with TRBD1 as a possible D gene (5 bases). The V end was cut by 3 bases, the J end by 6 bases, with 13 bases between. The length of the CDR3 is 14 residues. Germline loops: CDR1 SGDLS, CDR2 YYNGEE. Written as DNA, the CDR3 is TGTGCCAGCAGCGAGGGACCTGATAGTCAGCCCCAGCATTTT. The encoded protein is CASSEGPDSQPQHF.

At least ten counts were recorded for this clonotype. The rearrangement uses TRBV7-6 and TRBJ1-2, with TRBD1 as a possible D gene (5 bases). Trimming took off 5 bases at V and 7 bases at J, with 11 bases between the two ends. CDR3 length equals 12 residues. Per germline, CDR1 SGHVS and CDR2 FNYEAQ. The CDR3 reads CASSLMGGGYTF. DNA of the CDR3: TGTGCCAGCAGCCTCATGGGGGGTGGCTACACCTTC.

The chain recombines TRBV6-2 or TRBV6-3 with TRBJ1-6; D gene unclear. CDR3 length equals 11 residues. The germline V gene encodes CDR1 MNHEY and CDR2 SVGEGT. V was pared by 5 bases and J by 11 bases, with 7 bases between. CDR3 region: CASSIGAPLHF. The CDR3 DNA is TGTGCCAGCAGTATAGGAGCACCCCTCCACTTT.

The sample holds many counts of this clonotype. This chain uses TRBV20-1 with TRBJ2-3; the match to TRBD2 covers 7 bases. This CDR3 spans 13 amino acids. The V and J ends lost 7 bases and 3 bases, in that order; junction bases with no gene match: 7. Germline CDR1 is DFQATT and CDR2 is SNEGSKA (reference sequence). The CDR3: CSVREGRTDTQYF. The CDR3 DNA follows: TGCAGTGTCAGGGAGGGGAGGACAGATACGCAGTATTTT.

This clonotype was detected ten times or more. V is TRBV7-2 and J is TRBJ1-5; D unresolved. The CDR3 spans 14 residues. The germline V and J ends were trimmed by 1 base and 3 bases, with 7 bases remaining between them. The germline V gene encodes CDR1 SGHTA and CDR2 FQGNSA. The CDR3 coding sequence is TGTGCCAGCAGCTTAGACAGTTACAATCAGCCCCAGCATTTT. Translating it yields CASSLDSYNQPQHF.

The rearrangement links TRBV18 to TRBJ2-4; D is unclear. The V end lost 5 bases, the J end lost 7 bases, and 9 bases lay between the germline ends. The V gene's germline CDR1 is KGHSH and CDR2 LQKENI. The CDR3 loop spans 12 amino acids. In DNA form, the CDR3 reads TGTGCCAGCTCATCCCTTTTGAACATTCAGTACTTC. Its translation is CASSSLLNIQYF. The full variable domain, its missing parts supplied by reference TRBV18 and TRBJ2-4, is NAGVMQNPRHLVRRRGQEARLRCSPMKGHSHVYWYRQLPEEGLKFMVYLQKENIIDESGMPKERFSAEFPKEGPSILRIQQVVRGDSAAYFCASSSLLNIQYFGAGTRLSVL.

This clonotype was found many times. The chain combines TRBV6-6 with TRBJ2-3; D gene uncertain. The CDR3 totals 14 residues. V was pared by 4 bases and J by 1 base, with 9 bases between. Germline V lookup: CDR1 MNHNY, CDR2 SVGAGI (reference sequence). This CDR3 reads CASSSGGRTDTQYF. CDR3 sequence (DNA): TGTGCCAGCAGTTCGGGCGGTCGCACAGATACGCAGTATTTT.